This TCR beta chain was sequenced in a study of shared clonotypes between healthy human individuals. Study-wide results and caveats: Naive subsets typically showed greater estimated richness than memory subsets.

Some clones are missing from TCRdb's copy, which holds only in-frame ones; the method was immunoSEQ multiplex PCR. Of around 1.1 million clones listed, roughly 74% are singletons. Worth noting for this clone: No antigen is known for it.

The source of this sequence is a man aged 18-30 years in good health. Some clones in this sample may be carry-over from other donors' samples. The specimen was memory CD4+ T cells from PBMCs. Sample subset: CD45RA-negative fraction.

CDR3 nucleotide sequence: TGTGCCAGCAGCTCCCCCTTGATGCCAGGGGAGGCTTTCTTT. Protein: CASSSPLMPGEAFF. The chain employs TRBV7-3 and TRBJ1-1, with D possibly matching TRBD1 (6 bases). V lost 4 bases, J lost 11 bases, and 20 bases lay in between. From germline, CDR1 is SGHTA and CDR2 FQGTGA. CDR3 length equals 14 residues. Full variable domain (rest looked up from reference TRBV7-3 and TRBJ1-1): GAGVSQTPSNKVTEKGKYVELRCDPISGHTALYWYRQSLGQGPEFLIYFQGTGAADDSGLPNDRFFAVRPEGSVSTLKIQRTERGDSAVYLCASSSPLMPGEAFFGQGTRLTVV.